Listed below are T cell receptor beta chains from one sample, sequenced in a study of blood T cell repertoires in COVID-19. Repertoires were generated with immunoSEQ multiplex PCR, while TCRdb's copy carries only in-frame clones and drops some. Found here are roughly 150,000 clones, approximately 90% of them singletons; the top ten hold over 2.5%. The sequenced material came from peripheral blood. The source of these receptors is a man aged 55-75 years with active or convalescent COVID-19. The CDR3 runs from the conserved cysteine through the conserved F or W.

j_gene: TRBJ2-3
v_gene: TRBV28
CDR3aa: CASSPGLAGGPQYF

j_gene: TRBJ1-5
v_gene: TRBV28
CDR3aa: CASRAGGGGNQPQHF

j_gene: TRBJ2-3
v_gene: TRBV27
CDR3aa: CASSLFRDRGDTQYF

j_gene: TRBJ1-5
v_gene: TRBV28
CDR3aa: CASSLIYRTGGNQPQHF

j_gene: TRBJ2-5
v_gene: TRBV27
CDR3aa: CASRDLFSGAETQYF

j_gene: TRBJ2-3
v_gene: TRBV24-1
CDR3aa: CATSDNQLADTDTQYF

j_gene: TRBJ2-7
v_gene: TRBV6-8
CDR3aa: CASSYTETGKYF

j_gene: TRBJ1-3
v_gene: TRBV30
CDR3aa: CAWRSRGGGNTIYF

j_gene: TRBJ1-4
v_gene: TRBV15
CDR3aa: CATSRGGSAGTNEKLFF

j_gene: TRBJ1-6
v_gene: TRBV7-2
CDR3aa: CASSRQGSGNSPLHF

j_gene: TRBJ1-1
v_gene: TRBV5-1
CDR3aa: CASSSNRPNTEAFF

j_gene: TRBJ1-2
v_gene: TRBV30
CDR3aa: CAWSRPRGRNYGYTF

j_gene: TRBJ1-5
v_gene: TRBV12-3/TRBV12-4
CDR3aa: CASSRGRNQPQHF

j_gene: TRBJ1-2
v_gene: TRBV19
CDR3aa: CASSSDRKLYGYTF

j_gene: TRBJ2-2
v_gene: TRBV2
CDR3aa: CAGSGTSGITGELFF

j_gene: TRBJ2-7
v_gene: TRBV7-3
CDR3aa: CASSLTHRGEEQYF

j_gene: TRBJ1-2
v_gene: TRBV7-9
CDR3aa: CASSPWTGGNYGYTF

j_gene: TRBJ2-3
v_gene: TRBV15
CDR3aa: CATSRNTGGTDTQYF

j_gene: TRBJ2-5
v_gene: TRBV5-6
CDR3aa: CASSAQGGLRETQYF

j_gene: TRBJ1-6
v_gene: TRBV30
CDR3aa: CAWSRASYNSPLHF

j_gene: TRBJ2-7
v_gene: TRBV5-1
CDR3aa: CASSLAPGIREQYF

j_gene: TRBJ1-2
v_gene: TRBV28
CDR3aa: CATIRREDYGYTF

j_gene: TRBJ2-7
v_gene: TRBV5-1
CDR3aa: CASSLAGGGSYEQYF

j_gene: TRBJ2-1
v_gene: TRBV28
CDR3aa: CASSLVTGLAGGYNEQFF

j_gene: TRBJ1-2
v_gene: TRBV9
CDR3aa: CASSGTGGVYGYTF

j_gene: TRBJ2-7
v_gene: TRBV7-2
CDR3aa: CASSSGLSLVYEQYF

j_gene: TRBJ1-6
v_gene: TRBV15
CDR3aa: CATSRALGGTGYFSSPLHF

j_gene: TRBJ2-1
v_gene: TRBV4-2
CDR3aa: CASSQFPSGTFNNEQFF

j_gene: TRBJ2-7
v_gene: TRBV6-4
CDR3aa: CASREDITEQYF

j_gene: TRBJ2-5
v_gene: TRBV9
CDR3aa: CASSVDPGRETQYF

j_gene: TRBJ2-7
v_gene: TRBV4-3
CDR3aa: CASSFRPPGLAGNEQYF

j_gene: TRBJ1-5
v_gene: TRBV19
CDR3aa: CASSRQNRVGQPQHF

j_gene: TRBJ2-3
v_gene: TRBV6-7
CDR3aa: CASSYYRPAGAGSTDTQYF

j_gene: TRBJ1-2
v_gene: TRBV4-3
CDR3aa: CASSQGPRANYGYTF

j_gene: TRBJ1-1
v_gene: TRBV12-5
CDR3aa: CASGENQGFSEAFF

j_gene: TRBJ1-3
v_gene: TRBV18
CDR3aa: CASSSGQAYSGNTIYF

j_gene: TRBJ1-1
v_gene: TRBV29-1
CDR3aa: CSVEVEVYTEAFF

j_gene: TRBJ1-5
v_gene: TRBV6-1
CDR3aa: CASSGRQGVGSQPQHF

j_gene: TRBJ2-3
v_gene: TRBV7-3
CDR3aa: CASSLTYTDTQYF

j_gene: TRBJ2-6
v_gene: TRBV5-1
CDR3aa: CASSLAEGSSGANVLTF

j_gene: TRBJ1-2
v_gene: TRBV7-2
CDR3aa: CASSPERQGVYGYTF

j_gene: TRBJ1-1
v_gene: TRBV15
CDR3aa: CATSTGRGLGPTEAFF

j_gene: TRBJ1-1
v_gene: TRBV2
CDR3aa: CASSGSGVGNTEAFF

j_gene: TRBJ2-2
v_gene: TRBV4-1
CDR3aa: CASSQRTGGSNTGELFF

j_gene: TRBJ2-7
v_gene: TRBV13
CDR3aa: CASSSPGQGRHEQYF

j_gene: TRBJ2-7
v_gene: TRBV18
CDR3aa: CASSPESLPYEQYF

j_gene: TRBJ2-5
v_gene: TRBV4-2
CDR3aa: CASRAGAGETQYF

j_gene: TRBJ1-2
v_gene: TRBV11-2
CDR3aa: CASGKQGNSYGYTF

j_gene: TRBJ2-5
v_gene: TRBV5-4
CDR3aa: CASSPGLTYQETQYF